These T cell receptor beta chains were read from a single sample in a study of PD-L1 blockade in urothelial cancer. Assay: immunoSEQ multiplex PCR; the TCRdb copy retains only in-frame clones and omits some. Seen here are 60,000 or so clones, 80% to 85% observed once, and the top ten hold roughly 3.5%. The sample here was PBMCs, taken around atezolizumab (anti-PD-L1) treatment. The receptors were sampled from a man between 65 and 80 years old with urothelial cancer. Both conserved end residues are part of each CDR3. A D gene is named only where the DNA matches it firmly. Expanded clones are given a class, and other clones once, few, many or no size at all.

v_call	clone_size	d_call	j_call	cdr3_nt	cdr3_aa
TRBV4-1	.	TRBD1	TRBJ1-5	TGCGCCAGCAGGCCTACTACAGGGGGGATGAGTCAGCCCCAGCATTTT	CASRPTTGGMSQPQHF
TRBV6-6	once	TRBD1	TRBJ2-1	TGTGCCAGCAGCCGGGTGAAGGGGGCTTACAATGAGCAGTTCTTC	CASSRVKGAYNEQFF
TRBV5-4	.	.	TRBJ2-1	TGTGCCAGCAGCCCTACAGGGTCCTCCTACAATGAGCAGTTCTTC	CASSPTGSSYNEQFF
TRBV5-4	.	.	TRBJ1-2	TGTGCCAGCAGCTTGGACAGTAACTATGGCTACACCTTC	CASSLDSNYGYTF
TRBV10-1	.	.	TRBJ2-3	TGCGCCAGCAGTGAGGTGCAGGAATCAGATACGCAGTATTTT	CASSEVQESDTQYF
TRBV5-4	.	TRBD1	TRBJ2-1	TGTGCCAGCAGCTTGGACAGGGGGTCCTACAATGAGCAGTTCTTC	CASSLDRGSYNEQFF
TRBV29-1	once	.	TRBJ1-1	TGCAGCGTTGAAGATAGGAGTAGGATGAACACTGAAGCTTTCTTT	CSVEDRSRMNTEAFF
TRBV25-1	.	.	TRBJ1-5	TGTGCCAGCAGTTTAGGACTCAGGGGGCCCCAGCATTTT	CASSLGLRGPQHF
TRBV30	.	TRBD1	TRBJ2-4	TGTGCCTGGAGTTCCGGGACAGGGCGCGCCATAGCCAAAAACATTCAGTACTTC	CAWSSGTGRAIAKNIQYF
TRBV19	.	.	TRBJ2-5	TGTGCCAGTAGGGACTACCAAGAGACCCAGTACTTC	CASRDYQETQYF
TRBV6-1	.	TRBD1	TRBJ2-7	TGTGCCAGCAGTGAAGGGAGGGGACAGGGCTTTTACGAGCAGTACTTC	CASSEGRGQGFYEQYF
TRBV29-1	.	.	TRBJ2-7	TGCAGCGTTTATGAAGTGAGGGTCAGGGACAACTACGAGCAGTACTTC	CSVYEVRVRDNYEQYF
TRBV5-1	.	.	TRBJ1-6	TGCGCCAGCAGCTCCGCAGGGAATTCACCCCTCCACTTT	CASSSAGNSPLHF
TRBV4-2	.	TRBD1	TRBJ1-1	TGTGCCAGCAGCCAAGATCAGGGACAGGAGAACACTGAAGCTTTCTTT	CASSQDQGQENTEAFF
TRBV19	.	TRBD1	TRBJ1-4	TGTGCCAGTAGTACAAGGCACAGGGGGGAGGAAAAACTGTTTTTT	CASSTRHRGEEKLFF
TRBV18	.	TRBD2	TRBJ2-2	TGTGCCAGCTCACCACCGACTAGCGGGAGAGGGGAGCTGTTTTTT	CASSPPTSGRGELFF
TRBV6-5	.	.	TRBJ1-5	TGTGCCAGCAGTCGACAGAATAATCAGCCCCAGCATTTT	CASSRQNNQPQHF
TRBV28	.	.	TRBJ1-3	TGTGCCAGCAGTTTACCTGGGGCTCGCGGAAACACCATATATTTT	CASSLPGARGNTIYF
TRBV12-5	.	TRBD2	TRBJ2-5	TGTGCTAGTGGTTTGGGGACTAGCCCCCCAGAGACCCAGTACTTC	CASGLGTSPPETQYF
TRBV4-1	.	TRBD2	TRBJ2-7	TGCGCCAGCAGCCAAGATCCCGGACTAGCTGACTACGAGCAGTACTTC	CASSQDPGLADYEQYF
TRBV7-7	.	.	TRBJ2-5	TGTGCTAGCAGCCCTACCCACAGGGAGACCCAGTACTTC	CASSPTHRETQYF
TRBV28	.	.	TRBJ2-7	TGTGCCAGCAGCCCCGGGGGATACGAGCAGTACTTC	CASSPGGYEQYF
TRBV6-5	.	.	TRBJ1-2	TGTGCCAGCAGTTACGGGCGGGGCGAATTCGTCGGCTACACCTTC	CASSYGRGEFVGYTF
TRBV5-1	.	.	TRBJ1-2	TGCGCCAGCAGGTCTGTAGGGAGCCGTCTCTATGGCTACACCTTC	CASRSVGSRLYGYTF
TRBV5-1	.	.	TRBJ1-1	TGCGCCAGCAGCTTACGACAGCCTGCTATGAACACTGAAGCTTTCTTT	CASSLRQPAMNTEAFF
TRBV6-1	.	.	TRBJ1-5	TGTGCCAGCAGCGGGACACTCAATCAGCCCCAGCATTTT	CASSGTLNQPQHF
TRBV7-2	.	.	TRBJ2-7	TGTGCCAGCAGATTACCCGGAGGACCCGGCGAGCAGTACTTC	CASRLPGGPGEQYF
TRBV14	.	.	TRBJ2-2	TGTGCCAGCAGCCAAGAAGGAGGCAGGCTCACCGGGGAGCTGTTTTTT	CASSQEGGRLTGELFF
TRBV5-1	.	TRBD2	TRBJ2-2	TGCGCCAGCAGCCCCACTAGCGGGAAGGCCGGGGAGCTGTTTTTT	CASSPTSGKAGELFF
TRBV11-2	.	TRBD2	TRBJ2-1	TGTGCCAGCAGCCCCCGCGGGAGGAACTACAATGAGCAGTTCTTC	CASSPRGRNYNEQFF
TRBV6-5	.	TRBD2	TRBJ2-2	TGTGCCAGCAAGCGGGAGAGCACCGGGGAGCTGTTTTTT	CASKRESTGELFF
TRBV7-8	.	.	TRBJ2-4	TGTGCCAGCAGCTTAGGCGGAAACATTCAGTACTTC	CASSLGGNIQYF
TRBV27	.	TRBD1	TRBJ2-1	TGTGCCAGCAGCTCCGCGACAGGGGGCTGGAGTGAGCAGTTCTTC	CASSSATGGWSEQFF
TRBV5-6	.	TRBD2	TRBJ2-7	TGTGCCAGCGGGGGGACTAGCGGGAGGACAGAACTCTCCTACGAGCAGTACTTC	CASGGTSGRTELSYEQYF
TRBV6-5	.	TRBD1	TRBJ1-2	TGTGCCAGCAGCTCTCTGGGACAGGGGTATGGCTACACCTTC	CASSSLGQGYGYTF
TRBV9	.	TRBD2	TRBJ2-1	TGTGCCAGCAGCCGGGGAGGACTAGAAAGGACCGAGCAGTTCTTC	CASSRGGLERTEQFF
TRBV18	.	TRBD1	TRBJ1-3	TGTGCCAGCTCACCAACTATGACAGGGAAGGCTGGAAACACCATATATTTT	CASSPTMTGKAGNTIYF
TRBV29-1	.	.	TRBJ1-2	TGCAGCGGAATCCGGGACAAAGATGGCTACACCTTC	CSGIRDKDGYTF
TRBV7-2	.	.	TRBJ1-1	TGTGCCAGCAGCTTCGGGAACACTGAAGCTTTCTTT	CASSFGNTEAFF
TRBV6-1	.	.	TRBJ1-5	TGTGCCAGCAGTCGACAGATTAGCAATCAGCCCCAGCATTTT	CASSRQISNQPQHF
TRBV10-1	once	.	TRBJ1-1	TGCGCCAGCAGTGAAGGGAGGACCCTACAAGCTTTCTTT	CASSEGRTLQAFF
TRBV7-7	.	TRBD2	TRBJ2-1	TGTGCTAGCAGCTTGGAGCGGGAGGGTACTGATGAGCAGTTCTTC	CASSLEREGTDEQFF
TRBV11-2	.	.	TRBJ1-4	TGTGCCAGCAGCTTAGCCCGGGTTCAGCGGAGTAATGAAAAACTGTTTTTT	CASSLARVQRSNEKLFF
TRBV5-1	.	TRBD2	TRBJ2-6	TGCGCCAGCAGCGCCAGCGGGGGCGGGGCCAACGTCCTGACTTTC	CASSASGGGANVLTF
TRBV5-4	.	.	TRBJ2-1	TGTGCCAGCAGCTCGAGGATGACTTCCTACAATGAGCAGTTCTTC	CASSSRMTSYNEQFF